The 13 T cell receptor beta chains in this list originate from one sample, sequenced in a study of cytomegalovirus exposure and HLA in healthy donors. The PCR used 60 Vbeta and 13 Jbeta primers. Profiled with immunoSEQ multiplex PCR; TCRdb holds only in-frame clones, not every one. The sample lists 200,000 to 250,000 clones, over 60% occurring once. The sequencing sample was made of PBMCs. The receptor source for this set is a man between 18 and 35 years old in good health and CMV-seronegative.

This chain links TRBV10-3 with TRBJ1-6; 9 bases match TRBD1. After removal of 6 bases from V and 6 bases from J, the junction contained 6 bases not matched to a gene. CDR1 and CDR2 from the germline V gene are ENHRY and SYGVKD. The length of the CDR3 is 15 residues. CDR3 region: CAIRPGQGINSPLHF. CDR3 nucleotide sequence: TGTGCCATCAGACCGGGACAGGGAATTAATTCACCCCTCCACTTT.

The rearrangement joins TRBV2 to TRBJ2-7; a weak D match, TRBD1 (5 bases). V was cut by 2 bases and J by 3 bases, with 14 bases left in between. CDR1 is SNHLY and CDR2 is FYNNEI in the germline V gene. The length of the CDR3 is 15 residues. DNA of the CDR3: TGTGCCAGCAGTGAATCTCAGGACACCAACTACGAGCAGTACTTC. This encodes CASSESQDTNYEQYF. Using reference TRBV2 and TRBJ2-7 for the parts outside the CDR3, the full variable domain is EPEVTQTPSHQVTQMGQEVILRCVPISNHLYFYWYRQILGQKVEFLVSFYNNEISEKSEIFDDQFSVERPDGSNFTLKIRSTKLEDSAMYFCASSESQDTNYEQYFGPGTRLTVT.

The chain combines TRBV4-2 with TRBJ1-2; D is unclear. The germline V gene encodes CDR1 LGHNA and CDR2 YNFKEQ. The CDR3 has 16 residues. Trimming removed 0 bases from V and 2 bases from J, with 13 bases in between. The CDR3 nucleotides are TGTGCCAGCAGCCAAGATTTGGCAGTGTTAAACTATGGCTACACCTTC. Translation: CASSQDLAVLNYGYTF.

This chain joins TRBV5-1 and TRBJ1-1; 8 bases line up with TRBD1. Unmatched junction bases numbered 13, after V lost 3 bases and J lost 3 bases. This CDR3 contains 17 residues. The germline gives CDR1 SGHRS, CDR2 YFSETQ. CDR3 bases: TGCGCCAGCAGCTCCCCGCAGGGGGCCCATCCGGACACTGAAGCTTTCTTT. Translating gives CASSSPQGAHPDTEAFF.

The chain recombines TRBV7-2 with TRBJ2-7; 9 bases agree with TRBD2. Per germline, CDR1 SGHTA and CDR2 FQGNSA. Germline trimming cut 5 bases from V and 6 bases from J; bases unmatched to any gene: 14. This CDR3 comprises 16 residues. CDR3 nucleotides: TGTGCCAGCAGCCCCCGCGCGGGCGGGGGGGCAGGCGAGCAGTACTTC. Translating gives CASSPRAGGGAGEQYF.

The genes are TRBV27 and TRBJ2-7, with D uncertain. V lost 3 bases and J 0 bases, leaving 6 bases between the germline ends. CDR1 is MNHEY, CDR2 SMNVEV, per germline (reference sequence). The CDR3 consists of 13 residues. The CDR3 spells CASSLYNSYEQYF. Here the CDR3 DNA reads TGTGCCAGCAGTTTGTACAACTCCTACGAGCAGTACTTC.

This chain joins TRBV2 and TRBJ1-4, with D unclear. The CDR3 consists of 16 residues. Germline V lookup: CDR1 SNHLY, CDR2 FYNNEI. The V and J ends lost 11 bases and 1 base respectively, with 20 bases between them. The CDR3 protein is CAVSSSPYLTNEKLFF. The CDR3 DNA follows: TGTGCCGTCTCGTCGAGTCCTTATTTAACTAATGAAAAACTGTTTTTT. The full variable domain, rest sourced from reference TRBV2 and TRBJ1-4, is EPEVTQTPSHQVTQMGQEVILRCVPISNHLYFYWYRQILGQKVEFLVSFYNNEISEKSEIFDDQFSVERPDGSNFTLKIRSTKLEDSAMYFCAVSSSPYLTNEKLFFGSGTQLSVL.

Only a few counts were recorded for this clone. This same CDR3 is encoded by further DNA sequences in the sample. V and J are TRBV19 and TRBJ1-3; no clear D. The germline V gene encodes CDR1 LNHDA and CDR2 SQIVND (reference sequence). CDR3 length: 14 amino acids. Trimming left V 7 bases short and J 0 bases short, with 10 bases between. CDR3 in amino acids: CASTGSNSGNTIYF. CDR3 DNA: TGTGCCAGTACCGGTTCTAACTCTGGAAACACCATATATTTT. Combining the CDR3 with reference TRBV19 and TRBJ1-3 gives the whole variable domain DGGITQSPKYLFRKEGQNVTLSCEQNLNHDAMYWYRQDPGQGLRLIYYSQIVNDFQKGDIAEGYSVSREKKESFPLTVTSAQKNPTAFYLCASTGSNSGNTIYFGEGSWLTVV.

The CDR3 bases are TGTGCCAGAAGCTTGCGACAGGGTGCTAAATATGATGAAGCTTTCTTT. Residues: CARSLRQGAKYDEAFF. The chain joins TRBV5-3 to TRBJ1-1; TRBD1 matches at 7 bases. TRBV5-3 is an open reading frame, and its role is uncertain. This CDR3 region has 16 residues. Trimming at V came to 1 base and at J to 7 bases, leaving 13 bases not matched to a gene.

This sequence joins TRBV4-3 and TRBJ1-1; D is uncertain. The germline V and J ends were trimmed by 1 base and 0 bases, with 9 bases remaining between them. This CDR3 spans 15 amino acids. Germline values: CDR1 LGHNA, CDR2 YSLEER. CDR3 sequence reads: CASSQATSLNTEAFF. DNA for the CDR3: TGCGCCAGCAGCCAAGCTACGAGCCTGAACACTGAAGCTTTCTTT.

The chain has TRBV7-2 and TRBJ2-7, with TRBD1 matching 7 bases. The CDR3 length is 15 residues. J was trimmed by 6 bases and V by 5 bases; bases with no gene match: 13. The germline V gene has CDR1 SGHTA and CDR2 FQGNSA. CDR3 protein: CASSTRQGSVPEQYF. Here the CDR3 DNA reads TGTGCCAGCAGCACCCGACAGGGATCGGTTCCCGAGCAGTACTTC.

The chain employs TRBV6-5 and TRBJ1-2, with a possible D match to TRBD1 (6 bases). V was shortened by 9 bases and J by 8 bases, with 16 bases between the two germline ends. Germline values: CDR1 MNHEY, CDR2 SVGAGI. This CDR3 has 12 residues. CDR3 region: CASGAGVGGYTF. The CDR3 DNA reads TGTGCCAGTGGGGCAGGGGTAGGAGGCTACACCTTC.

The V call is TRBV19, the J call TRBJ2-3; 7 bases map to TRBD1. The trim removed 5 bases at V and 1 base at J, leaving 3 bases unmatched. The CDR3 contains 14 residues. Germline V gene data show CDR1 as LNHDA and CDR2 as SQIVND (reference sequence). CDR3 in amino acids: CASSFGQGTDTQYF. CDR3 in DNA: TGTGCCAGTAGTTTCGGACAGGGCACAGATACGCAGTATTTT.